The 18 T cell receptor beta chains given below trace back to one sample, sequenced in a study of T cells in Graves' hyperthyroidism and ophthalmopathy. RNA transcripts provided the source from which TCR beta CDR3 regions were amplified. The HTBI primer set drove a first-round RT-PCR of the TCR CDR3. TCRdb re-derived calls from the multiplex PCR reads in MiXCR, one entry per CDR3 protein. The sample shows under 300,000 distinct CDR3 sequences, about an eighth of them seen only once. The sample consisted of blood. The origin of the receptors is a woman in her 30s with Graves' hyperthyroidism that later progressed to Graves' ophthalmopathy.

This clonotype was observed many times. CDR3 DNA: TGCGCCAGCAGCTTGAACGGACAGGGCGCTGAAGCTTTCTTT. Translated: CASSLNGQGAEAFF. The chain joins TRBV5-1 to TRBJ1-1; 8 nucleotides match TRBD1. This CDR3 has 14 amino acids. CDR1 and CDR2 from the germline V gene are SGHRS and YFSETQ. Trimming at V came to 1 base and at J to 6 bases, leaving 5 bases not matched to a gene.

The V gene is TRBV4-3, the J gene TRBJ2-1; no clear D. Per germline, CDR1 LGHNA and CDR2 YSLEER. The CDR3 has 15 amino acids. V was pared by 3 bases and J by 0 bases, with 9 bases between. CDR3 DNA: TGCGCCAGCAGCCAGATACACAGCTCCTACAATGAGCAGTTCTTC. This gives the protein CASSQIHSSYNEQFF.

This clonotype was seen a handful of times. This chain links TRBV9 with TRBJ2-7; D might be TRBD2 (5 bases). Trimming cost V 0 bases and J 7 bases, with 14 bases left between them. The CDR3 spans 14 residues. CDR1 is SGDLS, CDR2 YYNGEE, per germline. The CDR3 region has the DNA TGTGCCAGCAGCGTAGCTGCTGACCCGGGGGAGCAGTACTTC. Amino acids: CASSVAADPGEQYF. Full variable domain (remainder filled in from reference TRBV9 and TRBJ2-7): DSGVTQTPKHLITATGQRVTLRCSPRSGDLSVYWYQQSLDQGLQFLIQYYNGEERAKGNILERFSAQQFPDLHSELNLSSLELGDSALYFCASSVAADPGEQYFGPGTRLTVT.

This clonotype was seen more than once but under ten times. The CDR3 DNA is TGTGCCAGCAGCTTAGATGGGTATCAGCCCCAGCATTTT. Translation: CASSLDGYQPQHF. V and J are TRBV7-9 and TRBJ1-5; D unclear. The CDR3 runs 13 residues. V lost 1 base, J lost 5 bases, and 6 bases lay in between. Per germline, CDR1 SEHNR and CDR2 FQNEAQ (reference sequence).

This clonotype was seen many times. The germline gene is not matched at one end of the junction; a read error may be the cause. This sequence joins TRBV6-1 and TRBJ1-5; the D is unclear. The germline CDR1 and CDR2 sequences are MNHNS and SASEGT. This CDR3 contains 16 residues. The CDR3 DNA sequence: TGTGCCAGCAGAGAAGATCTATCGACTTTCAATCAGCCCCAGCATTTT. It specifies CASREDLSTFNQPQHF.

This clonotype was seen more than once but under ten times. V is TRBV5-6 and J is TRBJ1-4; unclear D gene. This CDR3 has 14 residues. The germline V gene has CDR1 SGHDT and CDR2 YYEEEE. Trimming took 5 bases from V and 4 from J, leaving 12 bases between them. The CDR3 nucleotides read TGTGCCAGCAGTATAGGATGGGGTAATGAAAAACTGTTTTTT. It yields the protein CASSIGWGNEKLFF.

This clonotype has more than one count but fewer than ten. This chain links TRBV6-2 or TRBV6-3 with TRBJ1-1; TRBD1 agrees at 9 bases. V dropped 2 bases and J dropped 7; count of bases not matched to a gene: 11. Per germline, CDR1 MNHEY and CDR2 SVGEGT. The CDR3 is 16 residues long. The CDR3 region has the DNA TGTGCCAGCAGTTACCGACGGGACAGGGTGGATGATGAAGCTTTCTTT. Residues: CASSYRRDRVDDEAFF.

About this clonotype: A much larger clone differs from this one at a single base, so this may be a read error. The V and J genes are TRBV28 and TRBJ2-1, with 14 bases aligning to TRBD2. V shed 8 bases, J shed 11 bases, and the junction held 11 bases outside the gene matches. This CDR3 is 15 amino acids long. The germline CDR1 and CDR2 sequences are MDHEN and SYDVKM. The CDR3 here is CASCSGTSGSNKQFF. CDR3 nucleotides: TGTGCCAGCTGCTCCGGGACTAGCGGGAGTAATAAGCAGTTCTTC.

This clonotype has at least ten counts. The CDR3: CSARPPPGTSGGWVGEQYF. CDR3 nucleotide sequence: TGCAGTGCTAGACCCCCTCCCGGGACTAGCGGGGGGTGGGTAGGGGAGCAGTACTTC. J is TRBJ2-7 and V is TRBV20-1; 15 bases are shared with TRBD2. This CDR3 region has 19 residues. The V gene's germline CDR1 is DFQATT and CDR2 SNEGSKA (reference sequence). V lost 2 bases to trimming and J lost 7 bases; unmatched junction nucleotides: 18.

For this clonotype: Just one base apart from a much larger clone, this may be a read error. The chain links TRBV20-1 to TRBJ1-2; 7 positions agree with TRBD1. This CDR3 contains 13 residues. CDR1 DFQATT and CDR2 SNEGSKA come from the germline V gene (reference sequence). With 1 base clipped from V and 9 bases from J, the junction kept 8 bases outside the gene matches. CDR3 sequence: CSARGEGAQCYTF. DNA for the CDR3: TGCAGTGCTAGAGGGGAGGGGGCTCAATGCTACACCTTC.

This clonotype was counted many times. The chain combines TRBV7-9 with TRBJ1-1; no clear D gene. Looked up from germline, CDR1 is SEHNR and CDR2 is FQNEAQ (reference sequence). The V end lost 1 base, the J end lost 3 bases, and 15 bases lay between the germline ends. This CDR3 is built from 16 residues. CDR3 region: CASSLVIAGGDTEAFF. CDR3 sequence (DNA): TGTGCCAGCAGCTTAGTAATCGCAGGTGGAGACACTGAAGCTTTCTTT.

This clonotype has ten or more counts. The V call is TRBV7-2, the J call TRBJ2-7; D not resolved. Between the trimmed V and J ends, which lost 2 bases and 5 bases, there was a span of 10 bases. In germline, CDR1 is SGHTA, CDR2 FQGNSA. The CDR3 sequence is 13 residues long. The CDR3 DNA reads TGTGCCAGCAGCTTAAGTAGTACGGACGAGCAGTACTTC. This sequence encodes CASSLSSTDEQYF.

This clonotype was seen repeatedly, ten times or more. The V gene is TRBV20-1, the J gene TRBJ2-1, with TRBD2 identical over 10 bases. With V trimmed by 2 bases and J by 4 bases, 5 bases remained unmatched. The CDR3 is 15 amino acids. Looked up from germline, CDR1 is DFQATT and CDR2 is SNEGSKA (reference sequence). DNA of the CDR3: TGCAGTGCTAGATCGACTAGCGGGCCTTACAATGAGCAGTTCTTC. It codes for CSARSTSGPYNEQFF.

This clonotype was found many times. This sequence joins TRBV20-1 and TRBJ2-1, with 10 bases lining up with TRBD1. This CDR3 has 13 amino acids. Germline V gives CDR1 DFQATT, CDR2 SNEGSKA (reference sequence). V gave up 8 bases and J gave up 3 bases; unmatched junction bases: 4. The CDR3 DNA follows: TGCAGTTTAGGGACAGGGGTCTACAATGAGCAGTTCTTC. Translated, it gives CSLGTGVYNEQFF.

This chain links TRBV10-3 with TRBJ1-4, with TRBD1 as a possible D gene (6 bases). Germline V gene data show CDR1 as ENHRY and CDR2 as SYGVKD. The CDR3 is 16 residues long. The ends were cut back, 2 bases at V and 5 bases at J, with 15 bases in the middle. CDR3: CAISEEGDLGNEKLFF. CDR3 nucleotide sequence: TGTGCCATCAGTGAGGAGGGGGACCTCGGGAATGAAAAACTGTTTTTT.

This clonotype was seen only a few times. The genes are TRBV5-8 and TRBJ1-5, with D tentatively TRBD1 (5 bases). The V end lost 4 bases, the J end lost 2 bases, and 13 bases lay between the germline ends. Germline CDR1 reads SGHTS; CDR2 reads YDEGEE. This CDR3 comprises 15 residues. The CDR3 coding sequence is TGTGCCAGCAGCCGTATCAGGGTCGGCAATCAGCCCCAGCATTTT. It specifies CASSRIRVGNQPQHF.

The V and J genes are TRBV29-1 and TRBJ2-3, with D perhaps TRBD2 (5 bases). Germline-derived CDR1 and CDR2 are SQVTM and ANQGSEA. The V end was cut by 2 bases, the J end by 2 bases, with 11 bases between. The CDR3 contains 14 residues. This CDR3 reads CSVELRENTDTQYF. The CDR3, as DNA: TGCAGCGTTGAACTCCGGGAAAACACAGATACGCAGTATTTT.

This clonotype was detected many times. The CDR3, as DNA: TGTGCCAGCAGTGCGGACAGGGGGCTCGAGCAGTACTTC. It is translated as CASSADRGLEQYF. The J gene is TRBJ2-7, the V gene TRBV6-1; 11 bases fit TRBD1. V was pared by 4 bases and J by 6 bases, with 2 bases of the junction left unmatched. From germline, CDR1 is MNHNS and CDR2 SASEGT. This CDR3 spans 13 amino acids.